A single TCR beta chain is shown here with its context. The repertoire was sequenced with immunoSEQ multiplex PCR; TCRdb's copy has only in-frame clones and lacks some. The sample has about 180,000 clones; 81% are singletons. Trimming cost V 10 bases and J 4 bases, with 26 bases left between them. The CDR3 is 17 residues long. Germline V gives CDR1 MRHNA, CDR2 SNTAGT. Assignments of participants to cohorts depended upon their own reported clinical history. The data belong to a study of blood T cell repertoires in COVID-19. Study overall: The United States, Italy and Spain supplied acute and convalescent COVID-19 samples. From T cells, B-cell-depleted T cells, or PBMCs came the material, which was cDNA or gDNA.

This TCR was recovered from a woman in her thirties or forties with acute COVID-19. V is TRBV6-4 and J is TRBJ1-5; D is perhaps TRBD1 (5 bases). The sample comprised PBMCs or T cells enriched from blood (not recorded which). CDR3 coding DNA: TGTGCCACTATTTTCGCCCCCGGTCAGGGTGGAAATCAGCCCCAGCATTTT. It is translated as CATIFAPGQGGNQPQHF.